This T cell receptor beta chain emerged from a study of T cell responses to AZD1222 COVID-19 vaccine. J gave up 3 bases and V 0 bases, and 5 bases lay outside the gene matches. Germline V CDR1 and CDR2: LNHDA, SQIVND (reference sequence). This CDR3 comprises 15 residues. Assay used: immunoSEQ multiplex PCR; TCRdb lists only in-frame clones, some missing. The sample consists of some 100,000 clones, approximately 87% of them appearing once. The sample was peripheral blood, taken on day 0 of AZD1222 vaccination. This receptor was taken from an adult in good health. The chain links TRBV19 to TRBJ2-7; 7 positions agree with TRBD1. This CDR3 reads CASSIDIGTVYEQYF. CDR3 coding DNA: TGTGCCAGTAGTATAGACATCGGGACAGTCTACGAGCAGTACTTC.